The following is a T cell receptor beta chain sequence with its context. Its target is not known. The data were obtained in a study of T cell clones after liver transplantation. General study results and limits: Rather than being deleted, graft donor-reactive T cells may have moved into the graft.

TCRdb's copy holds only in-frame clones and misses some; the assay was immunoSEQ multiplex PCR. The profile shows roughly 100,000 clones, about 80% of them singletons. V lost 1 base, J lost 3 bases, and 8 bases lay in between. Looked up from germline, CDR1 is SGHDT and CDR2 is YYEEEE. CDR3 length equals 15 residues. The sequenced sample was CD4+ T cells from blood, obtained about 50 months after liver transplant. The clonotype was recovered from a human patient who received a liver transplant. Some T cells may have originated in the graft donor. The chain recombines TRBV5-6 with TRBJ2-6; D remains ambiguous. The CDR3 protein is CASSLRVNGANVLTF. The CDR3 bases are TGTGCCAGCAGCTTGCGGGTAAATGGGGCCAACGTCCTGACTTTC.